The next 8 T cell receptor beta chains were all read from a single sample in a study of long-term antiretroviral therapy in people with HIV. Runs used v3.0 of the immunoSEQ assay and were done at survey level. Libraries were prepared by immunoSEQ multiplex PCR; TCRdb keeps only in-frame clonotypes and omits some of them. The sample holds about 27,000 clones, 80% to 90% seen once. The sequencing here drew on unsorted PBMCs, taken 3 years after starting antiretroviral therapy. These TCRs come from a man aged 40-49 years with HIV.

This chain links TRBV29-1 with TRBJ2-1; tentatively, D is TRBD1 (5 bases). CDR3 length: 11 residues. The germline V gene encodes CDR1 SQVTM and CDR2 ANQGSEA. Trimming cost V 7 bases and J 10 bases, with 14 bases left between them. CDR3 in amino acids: CSGGRSGEQFF. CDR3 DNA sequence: TGCAGCGGAGGCCGGTCAGGGGAGCAGTTCTTC.

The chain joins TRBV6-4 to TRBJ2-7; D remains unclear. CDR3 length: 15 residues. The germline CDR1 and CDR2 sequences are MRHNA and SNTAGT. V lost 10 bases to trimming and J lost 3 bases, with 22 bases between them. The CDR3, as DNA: TGTGCCACCATCTCATACAGAACCTCTATCTACGAGCAGTACTTC. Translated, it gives CATISYRTSIYEQYF.

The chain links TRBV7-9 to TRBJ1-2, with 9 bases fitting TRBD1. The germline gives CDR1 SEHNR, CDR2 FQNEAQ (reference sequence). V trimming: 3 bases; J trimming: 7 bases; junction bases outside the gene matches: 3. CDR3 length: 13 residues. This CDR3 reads CASSLEGQGGYTF. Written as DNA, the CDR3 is TGTGCCAGCAGCTTGGAGGGACAGGGTGGCTACACCTTC.

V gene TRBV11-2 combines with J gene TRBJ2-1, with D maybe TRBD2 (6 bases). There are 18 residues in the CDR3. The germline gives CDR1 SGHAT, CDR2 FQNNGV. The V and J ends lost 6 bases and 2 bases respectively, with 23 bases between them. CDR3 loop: CASRAGLSGVAAYNEQFF. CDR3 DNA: TGTGCCAGCAGGGCGGGACTCTCGGGAGTAGCCGCCTACAATGAGCAGTTCTTC.

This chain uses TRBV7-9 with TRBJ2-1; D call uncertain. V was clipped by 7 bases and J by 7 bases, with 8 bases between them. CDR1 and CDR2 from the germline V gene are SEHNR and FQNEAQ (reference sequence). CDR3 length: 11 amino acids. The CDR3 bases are TGTGCCAGCACCACACTAAATGAGCAGTTCTTC. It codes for CASTTLNEQFF.

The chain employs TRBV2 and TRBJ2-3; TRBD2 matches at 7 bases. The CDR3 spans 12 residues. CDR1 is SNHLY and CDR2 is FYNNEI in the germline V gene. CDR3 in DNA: TGTGGGCTAGCGGACGCCCCAGATACGCAGTATTTT. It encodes CGLADAPDTQYF.

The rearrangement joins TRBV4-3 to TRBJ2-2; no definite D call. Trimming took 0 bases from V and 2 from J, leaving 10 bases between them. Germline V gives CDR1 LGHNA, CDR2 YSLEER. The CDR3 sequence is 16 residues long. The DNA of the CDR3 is TGCGCCAGCAGCCAAGAAAGCTCAGTTAACACCGGGGAGCTGTTTTTT. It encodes CASSQESSVNTGELFF.

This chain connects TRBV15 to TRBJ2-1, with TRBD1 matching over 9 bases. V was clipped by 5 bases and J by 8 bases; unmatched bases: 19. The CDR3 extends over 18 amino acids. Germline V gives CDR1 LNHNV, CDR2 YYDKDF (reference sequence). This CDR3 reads CATSGRRGQGLSSDEQFF. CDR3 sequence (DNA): TGTGCCACCAGCGGTAGGAGGGGACAGGGTCTATCGTCCGATGAGCAGTTCTTC.